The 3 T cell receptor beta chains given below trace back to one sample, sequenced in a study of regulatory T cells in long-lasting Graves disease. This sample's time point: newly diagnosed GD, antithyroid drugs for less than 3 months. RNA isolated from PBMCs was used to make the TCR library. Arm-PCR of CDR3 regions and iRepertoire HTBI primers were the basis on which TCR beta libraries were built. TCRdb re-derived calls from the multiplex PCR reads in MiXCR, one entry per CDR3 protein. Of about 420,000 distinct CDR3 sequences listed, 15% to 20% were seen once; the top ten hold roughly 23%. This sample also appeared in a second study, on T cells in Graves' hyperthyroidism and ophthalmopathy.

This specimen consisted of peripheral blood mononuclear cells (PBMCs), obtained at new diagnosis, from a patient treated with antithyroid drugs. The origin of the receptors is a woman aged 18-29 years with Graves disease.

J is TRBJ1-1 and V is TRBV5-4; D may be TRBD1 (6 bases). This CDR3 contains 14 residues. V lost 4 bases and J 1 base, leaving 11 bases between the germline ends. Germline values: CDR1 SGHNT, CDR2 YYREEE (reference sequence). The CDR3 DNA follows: TGTGCCAGCAGCCACCCGGGACAGAACACTGAAGCTTTCTTT. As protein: CASSHPGQNTEAFF.

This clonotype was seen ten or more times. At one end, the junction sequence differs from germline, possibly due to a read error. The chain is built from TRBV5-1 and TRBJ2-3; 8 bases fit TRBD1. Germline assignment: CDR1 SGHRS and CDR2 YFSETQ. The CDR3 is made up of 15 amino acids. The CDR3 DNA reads TGTGCCAGCAGCCTACAGGGGGGAAGCACAGATACGCAGTATTTT. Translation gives CASSLQGGSTDTQYF.

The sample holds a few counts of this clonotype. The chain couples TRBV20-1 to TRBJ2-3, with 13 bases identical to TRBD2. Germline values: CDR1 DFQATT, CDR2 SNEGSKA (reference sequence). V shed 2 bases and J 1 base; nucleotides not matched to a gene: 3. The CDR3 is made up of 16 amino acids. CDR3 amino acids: CSARLGLAGRTDTQYF. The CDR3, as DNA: TGCAGTGCTAGACTGGGACTAGCGGGGCGCACAGATACGCAGTATTTT.